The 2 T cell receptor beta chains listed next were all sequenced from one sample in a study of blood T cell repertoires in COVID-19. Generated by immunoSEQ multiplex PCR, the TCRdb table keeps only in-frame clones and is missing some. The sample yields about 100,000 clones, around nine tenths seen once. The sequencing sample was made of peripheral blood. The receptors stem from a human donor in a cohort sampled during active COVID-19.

This CDR3 is CASSPSGTSGYYEQYF. CDR3 coding DNA: TGCGCCAGCAGTCCTTCCGGGACTAGCGGGTACTACGAGCAGTACTTC. V and J are TRBV5-1 and TRBJ2-7, with 12 bases fitting TRBD2. The junction had 9 bases not matched to a gene; V was cut back by 5 bases and J by 3 bases. Germline lookup yields CDR1 SGHRS and CDR2 YFSETQ. The CDR3 is made up of 16 amino acids.

This chain's CDR3 is CASSLTGAPGNTIYF. Written as DNA, the CDR3 is TGTGCCAGCAGCCTTACAGGGGCGCCTGGAAACACCATATATTTT. This chain uses TRBV5-4 with TRBJ1-3; TRBD1 matches at 7 bases. Germline CDR1 and CDR2: SGHNT and YYREEE (reference sequence). The CDR3 is 15 amino acids. After removal of 4 bases from V and 2 bases from J, the junction contained 6 bases not matched to a gene.